This entry describes one TCR beta chain. There are many counts of this clonotype. Its antigen remains undetermined. No base qualities exist here, and no much larger clone lies one base off it. The sample belongs to a study of neurological immune-mediated disorders (dated by TCRdb to between 2019 and 2020). A note on the overall study: Peripheral blood TCR-beta repertoires from HTLV-I-associated myelopathy (HAM/TSP) patients, multiple sclerosis patients and healthy controls were compared by UMI-based sequencing. The cohort comprised some 71 subjects: about 14 HAM/TSP patients, 35 or so multiple sclerosis patients and approximately 20 healthy controls. The roughly 99 TCR-beta libraries covered PBMC samples along with longitudinal samples, technical triplicates, and paired sorted CD4+ and CD8+ T-cell subsets. Here is what the overall study found, with its caveats: Across subjects, expanded clones never shared an identical CDR3 amino acid sequence, which suggests that the TCR-beta repertoires in every group were private. TCR clonal expansion was greatest in HAM/TSP patients and smallest in MS patients, who ranked below even healthy controls.

cDNA was synthesized by template-switch 5'RACE using a primer carrying a 10-nucleotide random unique molecular identifier by which each TCR transcript was tagged. Each sequencing run produced over 200 million TCR-beta sequences covering 15-18 subjects. Total RNA was extracted with the RNeasy kit. The KAPA Real-time Library Amplification kit was used to amplify TCR-beta VDJ regions with primers targeting the TCR constant region and the 5'RACE anchor. Sample indexes and Illumina adaptors were added in a first PCR, and a second PCR then increased library yield. After purification with Ampure beads, the TCR product of roughly 650 bp was size-selected on a 2% E-gel SizeSelection system. Before pooling, library quality was checked on a Bioanalyzer, concentration was measured with Qubit, and libraries were quantified with the Kapa Library Quantification kit. Paired-end 2 x 150 bp sequencing of the libraries was performed on an Illumina HiSeq 2500. To increase sequence diversity, about 23-32% phiX was spiked into each library pool. In the authors' own workflow: Quality-filtered reads were processed with the UMI-based MiGEC pipeline, which removed over 80% of raw TCR sequences during error correction. VDJ genes were aligned to IMGT germline references, and clonotypes were defined by unique CDR3 amino acid sequence plus V-J genes. VDJtools evaluated clonal expansion, Shannon diversity and CDR3 relatedness (CalcPairwiseDistances, ClusterSamples); CLCbio workbench built phylogenetic trees. Expanded clones were defined as having at least 8 unique UMIs, based on coefficient-of-variation modelling across technical triplicates. TCRdb applied fastp at Q25 and MiXCR to the public reads, then kept only in-frame beta chains. One record per CDR3 amino acid sequence lists the most common genes and DNA. For this entry, the V and J calls and clone size follow TCRdb and not the study's own pipeline. Within this sample are 16,000 or so distinct CDR3 sequences, with approximately 8.7% of them counted one time only. The ten largest clonotypes hold around 40% of the sample.

Measured from the cysteine to the phenylalanine, the CDR3 is 13 residues long. This entry keeps only the CDR3 DNA: 39 bases, framed from base 1. Trimming at the junction amounts to 1 base on V and 0 bases on J, and the germline ends lie 3 bases apart. The germline V gene specifies LGHNA as CDR1 and YNFKEQ as CDR2. The healthy controls were volunteers from a blood bank in Maryland, USA. For sorted-subset TCR libraries, 1 million sorted CD4+ or CD8+ T cells were used. Peripheral blood underwent Ficoll-Hypaque density gradient centrifugation to isolate PBMCs, which were then cryopreserved in liquid nitrogen. The study also sequenced paired sorted CD4+ and CD8+ subsets from healthy controls, HAM/TSP patients and MS patients.

The TCR was taken from a man aged 50 to 60 in good health. Recombination joined TRBV4-2 with TRBJ1-1; a confident D gene designation cannot be given. The sample comprised CD8+ T cells from blood. The sequence in DNA is TGTGCCAGCAGCCAAGTTATGAACACTGAAGCTTTCTTT. Translated, this gives CASSQVMNTEAFF.